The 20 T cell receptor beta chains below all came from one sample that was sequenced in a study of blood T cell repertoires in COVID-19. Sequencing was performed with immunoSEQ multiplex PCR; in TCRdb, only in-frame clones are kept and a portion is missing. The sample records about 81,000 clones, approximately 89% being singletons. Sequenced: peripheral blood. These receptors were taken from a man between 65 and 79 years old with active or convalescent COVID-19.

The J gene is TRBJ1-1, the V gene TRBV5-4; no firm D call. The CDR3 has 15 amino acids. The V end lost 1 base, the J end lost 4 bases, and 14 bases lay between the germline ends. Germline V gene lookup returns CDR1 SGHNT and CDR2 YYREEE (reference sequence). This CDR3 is CASSLLRGMGTEAFF. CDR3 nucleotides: TGTGCCAGCAGCTTGTTACGGGGAATGGGCACTGAAGCTTTCTTT. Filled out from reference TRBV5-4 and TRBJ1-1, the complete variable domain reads ETGVTQSPTHLIKTRGQQVTLRCSSQSGHNTVSWYQQALGQGPQFIFQYYREEENGRGNFPPRFSGLQFPNYSSELNVNALELDDSALYLCASSLLRGMGTEAFFGQGTRLTVV.

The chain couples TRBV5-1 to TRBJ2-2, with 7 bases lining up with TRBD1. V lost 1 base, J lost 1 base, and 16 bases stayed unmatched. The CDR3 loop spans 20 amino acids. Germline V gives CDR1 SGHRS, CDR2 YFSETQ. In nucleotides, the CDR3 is TGCGCCAGCAGCTTGTTGGGTCGACAGGGAAGCCTCAAGAACACCGGGGAGCTGTTTTTT. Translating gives CASSLLGRQGSLKNTGELFF.

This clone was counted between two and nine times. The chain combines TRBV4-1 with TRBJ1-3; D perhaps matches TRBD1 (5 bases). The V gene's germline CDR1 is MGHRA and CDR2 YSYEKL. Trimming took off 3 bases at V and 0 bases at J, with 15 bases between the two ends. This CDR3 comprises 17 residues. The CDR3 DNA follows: TGCGCCAGCAGCCATCTTACGGGACTTCCCTCTGGAAACACCATATATTTT. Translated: CASSHLTGLPSGNTIYF.

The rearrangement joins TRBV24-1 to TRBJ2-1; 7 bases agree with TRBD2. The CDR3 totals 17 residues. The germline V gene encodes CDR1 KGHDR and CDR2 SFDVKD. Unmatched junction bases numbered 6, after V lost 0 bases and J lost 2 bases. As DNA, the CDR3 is TGTGCCACCAGTGATTTGGAGGGAGGGGCGGCCTACAATGAGCAGTTCTTC. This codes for CATSDLEGGAAYNEQFF.

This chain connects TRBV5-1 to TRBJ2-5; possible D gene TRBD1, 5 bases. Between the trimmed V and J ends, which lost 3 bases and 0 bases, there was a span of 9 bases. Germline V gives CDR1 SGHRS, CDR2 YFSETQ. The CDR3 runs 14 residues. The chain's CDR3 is CASSSGHNQETQYF. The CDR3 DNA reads TGCGCCAGCAGCTCCGGACACAACCAAGAGACCCAGTACTTC.

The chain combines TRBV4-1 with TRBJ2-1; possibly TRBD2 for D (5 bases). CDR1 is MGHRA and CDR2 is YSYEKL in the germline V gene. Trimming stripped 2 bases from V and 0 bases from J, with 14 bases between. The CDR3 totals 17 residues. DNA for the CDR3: TGCGCCAGCAGCCAACCGGGTGGACTGAGCTCCTACAATGAGCAGTTCTTC. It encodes CASSQPGGLSSYNEQFF.

The CDR3 here is CASSLVPLLGAGELFF. The CDR3, as DNA: TGCGCCAGCAGCTTGGTCCCACTCCTAGGGGCCGGGGAGCTGTTTTTT. The V gene is TRBV5-1, the J gene TRBJ2-2; perhaps TRBD1 as D (5 bases). Germline-derived CDR1 and CDR2 are SGHRS and YFSETQ. The CDR3 loop spans 16 amino acids. Trimming took off 0 bases at V and 6 bases at J, with 15 bases between the two ends.

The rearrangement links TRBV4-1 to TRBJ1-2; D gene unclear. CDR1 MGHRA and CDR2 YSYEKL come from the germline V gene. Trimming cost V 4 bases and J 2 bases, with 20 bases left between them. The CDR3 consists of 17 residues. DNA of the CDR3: TGCGCCAGCAGCCCCGCTATAGCGGAAAGCTCGAACTATGGCTACACCTTC. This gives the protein CASSPAIAESSNYGYTF.

CDR3 sequence (DNA): TGTGCCAGCAGCCGAGGCCGGGAGAGCCTCCAAGAGACCCAGTACTTC. Translated: CASSRGRESLQETQYF. This chain connects TRBV7-8 to TRBJ2-5; tentatively, D is TRBD2 (6 bases). This CDR3 is 16 amino acids long. V lost 5 bases, J lost 1 base, and 17 bases lay in between. Germline CDR1 and CDR2: SGHVS and FQNEAQ.

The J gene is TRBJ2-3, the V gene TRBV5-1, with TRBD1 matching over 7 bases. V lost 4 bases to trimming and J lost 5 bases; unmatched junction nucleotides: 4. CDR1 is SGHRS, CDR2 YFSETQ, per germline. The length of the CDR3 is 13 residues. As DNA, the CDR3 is TGCGCCAGCAGCCCTCGACAGGGAGATACGCAGTATTTT. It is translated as CASSPRQGDTQYF. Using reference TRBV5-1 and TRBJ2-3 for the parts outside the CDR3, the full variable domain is KAGVTQTPRYLIKTRGQQVTLSCSPISGHRSVSWYQQTPGQGLQFLFEYFSETQRNKGNFPGRFSGRQFSNSRSEMNVSTLELGDSALYLCASSPRQGDTQYFGPGTRLTVL.

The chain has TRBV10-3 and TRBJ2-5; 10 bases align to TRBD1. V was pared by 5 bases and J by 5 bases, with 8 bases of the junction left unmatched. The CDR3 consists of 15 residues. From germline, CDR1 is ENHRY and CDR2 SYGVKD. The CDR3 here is CAISSPGQGLETQYF. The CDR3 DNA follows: TGTGCCATCAGTTCGCCGGGACAGGGGCTCGAGACCCAGTACTTC.

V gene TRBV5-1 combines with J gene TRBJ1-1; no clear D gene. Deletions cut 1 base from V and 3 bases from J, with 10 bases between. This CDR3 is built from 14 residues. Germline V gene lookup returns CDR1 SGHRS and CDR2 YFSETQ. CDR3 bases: TGCGCCAGCAGCTTGCTGGCGGAGGACACTGAAGCTTTCTTT. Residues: CASSLLAEDTEAFF.

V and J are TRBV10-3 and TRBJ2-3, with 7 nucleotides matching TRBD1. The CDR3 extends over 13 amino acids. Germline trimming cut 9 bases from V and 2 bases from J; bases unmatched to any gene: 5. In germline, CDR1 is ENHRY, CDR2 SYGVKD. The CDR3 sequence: CAIQGDYTDTQYF. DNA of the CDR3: TGTGCCATTCAGGGGGATTACACAGATACGCAGTATTTT.

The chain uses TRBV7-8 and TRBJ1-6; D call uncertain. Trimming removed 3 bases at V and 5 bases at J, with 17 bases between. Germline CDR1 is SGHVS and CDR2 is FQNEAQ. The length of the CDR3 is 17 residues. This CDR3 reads CASSFGPYGGHNSPLHF. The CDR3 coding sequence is TGTGCCAGCAGCTTCGGTCCCTATGGCGGTCATAATTCACCCCTCCACTTT. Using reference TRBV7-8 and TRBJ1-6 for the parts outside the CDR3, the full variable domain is GAGVSQSPRYKVAKRGQDVALRCDPISGHVSLFWYQQALGQGPEFLTYFQNEAQLDKSGLPSDRFFAERPEGSVSTLKIQRTQQEDSAVYLCASSFGPYGGHNSPLHFGNGTRLTVT.

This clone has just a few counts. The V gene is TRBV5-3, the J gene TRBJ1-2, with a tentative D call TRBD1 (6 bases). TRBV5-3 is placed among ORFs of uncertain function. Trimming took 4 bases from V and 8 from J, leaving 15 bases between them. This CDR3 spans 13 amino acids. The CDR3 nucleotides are TGTGCCAGAAGCAGGGGGTTGGGGAAAGGCTACACCTTC. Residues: CARSRGLGKGYTF.

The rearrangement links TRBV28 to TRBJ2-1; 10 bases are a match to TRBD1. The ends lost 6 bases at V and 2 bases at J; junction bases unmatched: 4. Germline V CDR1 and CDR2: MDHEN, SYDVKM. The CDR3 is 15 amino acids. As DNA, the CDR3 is TGTGCCAGCAGCCTGGGGACAGGGGCCTACAATGAGCAGTTCTTC. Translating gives CASSLGTGAYNEQFF.

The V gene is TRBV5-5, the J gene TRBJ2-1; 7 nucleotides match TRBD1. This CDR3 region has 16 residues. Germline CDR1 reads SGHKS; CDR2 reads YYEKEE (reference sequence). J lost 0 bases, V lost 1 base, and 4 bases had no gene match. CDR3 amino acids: CASSLIRDSSYNEQFF. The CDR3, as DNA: TGTGCCAGCAGCTTGATTAGGGACAGCTCCTACAATGAGCAGTTCTTC.

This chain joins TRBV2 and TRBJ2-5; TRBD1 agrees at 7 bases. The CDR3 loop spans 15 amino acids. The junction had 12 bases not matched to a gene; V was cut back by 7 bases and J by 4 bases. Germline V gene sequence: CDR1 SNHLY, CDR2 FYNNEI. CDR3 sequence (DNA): TGTGCCAGCAATCAGAACAGGGGATCAACAGAGACCCAGTACTTC. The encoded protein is CASNQNRGSTETQYF. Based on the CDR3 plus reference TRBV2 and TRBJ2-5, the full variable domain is EPEVTQTPSHQVTQMGQEVILRCVPISNHLYFYWYRQILGQKVEFLVSFYNNEISEKSEIFDDQFSVERPDGSNFTLKIRSTKLEDSAMYFCASNQNRGSTETQYFGPGTRLLVL.

Written as DNA, the CDR3 is TGTGCCAGCAGTTCCCGTAACTATGGCTACACCTTC. Protein: CASSSRNYGYTF. V is TRBV27 and J is TRBJ1-2; no reliable D call. The CDR3 contains 12 residues. The ends were cut back, 4 bases at V and 1 base at J, with 4 bases in the middle. Germline V CDR1 and CDR2: MNHEY, SMNVEV (reference sequence).

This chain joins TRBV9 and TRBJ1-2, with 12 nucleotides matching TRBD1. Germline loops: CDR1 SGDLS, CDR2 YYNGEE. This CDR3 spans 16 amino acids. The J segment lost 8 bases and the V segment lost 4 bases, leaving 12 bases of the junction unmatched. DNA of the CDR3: TGTGCCAGCAGCCCCGACCCGGGACAGGGGGCTGCGGGCTACACCTTC. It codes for CASSPDPGQGAAGYTF.